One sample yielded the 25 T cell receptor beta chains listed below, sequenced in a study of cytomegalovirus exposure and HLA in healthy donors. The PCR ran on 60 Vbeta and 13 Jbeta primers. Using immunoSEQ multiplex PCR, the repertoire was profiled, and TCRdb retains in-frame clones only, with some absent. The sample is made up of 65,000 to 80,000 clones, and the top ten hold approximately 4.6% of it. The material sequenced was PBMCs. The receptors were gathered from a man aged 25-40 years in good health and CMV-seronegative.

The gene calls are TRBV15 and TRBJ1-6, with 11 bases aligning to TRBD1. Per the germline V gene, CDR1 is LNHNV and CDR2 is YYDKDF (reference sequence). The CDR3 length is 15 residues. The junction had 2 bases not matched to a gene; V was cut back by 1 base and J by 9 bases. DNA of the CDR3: TGTGCCACCAGCAGAGGGGGGACAGGGGGTTCACCCCTCCACTTT. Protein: CATSRGGTGGSPLHF.

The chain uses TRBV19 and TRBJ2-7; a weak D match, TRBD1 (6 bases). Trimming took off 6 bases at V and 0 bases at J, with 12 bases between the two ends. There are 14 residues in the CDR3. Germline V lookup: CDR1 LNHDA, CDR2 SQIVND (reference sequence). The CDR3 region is CASRKQGGSYEQYF. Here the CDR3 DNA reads TGTGCCAGTAGGAAACAGGGTGGCTCCTACGAGCAGTACTTC.

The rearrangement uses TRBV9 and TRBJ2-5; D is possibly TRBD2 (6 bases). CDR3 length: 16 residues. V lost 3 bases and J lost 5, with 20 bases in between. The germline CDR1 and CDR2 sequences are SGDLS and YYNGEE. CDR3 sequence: CASSASGGNFEETQYF. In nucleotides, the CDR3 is TGTGCCAGCAGCGCCAGTGGCGGGAATTTTGAGGAGACCCAGTACTTC. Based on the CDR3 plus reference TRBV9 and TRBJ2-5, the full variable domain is DSGVTQTPKHLITATGQRVTLRCSPRSGDLSVYWYQQSLDQGLQFLIQYYNGEERAKGNILERFSAQQFPDLHSELNLSSLELGDSALYFCASSASGGNFEETQYFGPGTRLLVL.

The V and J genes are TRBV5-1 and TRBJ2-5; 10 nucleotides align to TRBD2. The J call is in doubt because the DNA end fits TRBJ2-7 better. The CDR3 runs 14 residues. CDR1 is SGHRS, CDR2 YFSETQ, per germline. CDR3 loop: CASSPSGSSYEQYF. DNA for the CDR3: TGCGCCAGCAGCCCTAGCGGGAGCTCCTACGAGCAGTACTTC.

DNA of the CDR3: TGCGCCAGCAGCTGGCCGGGACAGGGAGTTCAAGAGACCCAGTACTTC. Translated: CASSWPGQGVQETQYF. This chain uses TRBV5-1 with TRBJ2-5; 9 positions agree with TRBD1. V gave up 3 bases and J gave up 2 bases; unmatched junction bases: 8. Germline CDR1 SGHRS, CDR2 YFSETQ. CDR3 length: 16 residues.

CDR3 DNA: TGTGCCAGCCGCACCCTTGGGGGGTCCCTTAATGAAAAACTGTTTTTT. Its protein product is CASRTLGGSLNEKLFF. The chain couples TRBV5-7 to TRBJ1-4; D may be TRBD1 (5 bases). TRBV5-7 is known as an ORF, though its function is uncertain. Trimming removed 7 bases from V and 4 bases from J, with 20 bases in between. There are 16 residues in the CDR3.

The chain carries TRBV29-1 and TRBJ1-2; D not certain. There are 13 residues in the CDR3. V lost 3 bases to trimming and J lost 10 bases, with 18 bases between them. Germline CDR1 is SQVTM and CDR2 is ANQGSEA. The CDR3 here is CSVEPQPWEAYTF. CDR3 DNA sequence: TGCAGCGTTGAGCCCCAGCCATGGGAGGCCTACACCTTC.

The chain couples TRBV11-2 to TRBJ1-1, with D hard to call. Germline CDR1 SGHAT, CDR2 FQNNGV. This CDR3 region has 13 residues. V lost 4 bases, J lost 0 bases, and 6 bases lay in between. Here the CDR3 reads CASSSRMNTEAFF. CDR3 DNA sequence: TGTGCCAGCAGCTCGCGGATGAACACTGAAGCTTTCTTT.

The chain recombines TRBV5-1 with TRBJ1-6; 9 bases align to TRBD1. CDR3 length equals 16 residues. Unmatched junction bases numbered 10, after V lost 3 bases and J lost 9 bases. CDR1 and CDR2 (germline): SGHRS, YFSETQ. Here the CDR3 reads CASSWTGDERGSPLHF. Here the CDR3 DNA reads TGCGCCAGCAGCTGGACAGGGGATGAAAGGGGTTCACCCCTCCACTTT.

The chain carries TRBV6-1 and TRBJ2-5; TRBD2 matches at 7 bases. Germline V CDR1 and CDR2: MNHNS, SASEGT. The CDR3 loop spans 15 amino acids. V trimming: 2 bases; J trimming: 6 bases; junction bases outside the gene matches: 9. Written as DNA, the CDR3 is TGTGCCAGCAGTGAAATCGGGGGGACCCCCAAGACCCAGTACTTC. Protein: CASSEIGGTPKTQYF.

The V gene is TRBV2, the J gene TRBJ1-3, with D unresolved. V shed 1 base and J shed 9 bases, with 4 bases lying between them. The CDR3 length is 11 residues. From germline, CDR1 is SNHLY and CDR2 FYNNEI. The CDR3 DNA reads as TGTGCCAGCAGTGAAGGCAGCACCATATATTTT. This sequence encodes CASSEGSTIYF. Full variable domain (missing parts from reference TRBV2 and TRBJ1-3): EPEVTQTPSHQVTQMGQEVILRCVPISNHLYFYWYRQILGQKVEFLVSFYNNEISEKSEIFDDQFSVERPDGSNFTLKIRSTKLEDSAMYFCASSEGSTIYFGEGSWLTVV.

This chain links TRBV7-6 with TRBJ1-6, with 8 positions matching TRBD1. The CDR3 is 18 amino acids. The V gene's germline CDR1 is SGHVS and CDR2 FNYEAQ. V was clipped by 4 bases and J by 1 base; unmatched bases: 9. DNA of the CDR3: TGTGCCAGCAGCTGGGGACAGGAGGGATCATCCTATAATTCACCCCTCCACTTT. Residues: CASSWGQEGSSYNSPLHF.

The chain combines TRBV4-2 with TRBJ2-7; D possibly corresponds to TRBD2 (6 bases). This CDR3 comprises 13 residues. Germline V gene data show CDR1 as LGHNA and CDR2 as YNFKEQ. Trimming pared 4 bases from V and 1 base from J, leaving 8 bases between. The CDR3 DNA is TGTGCCAGCAGCCTGGGGACTTCCTACGAGCAGTACTTC. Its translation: CASSLGTSYEQYF.

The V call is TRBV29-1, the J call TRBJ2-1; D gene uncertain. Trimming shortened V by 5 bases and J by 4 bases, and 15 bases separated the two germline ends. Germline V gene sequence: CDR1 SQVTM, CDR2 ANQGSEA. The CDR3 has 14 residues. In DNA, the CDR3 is TGCAGCGTTCACCACCCAAAGACATACAATGAGCAGTTCTTC. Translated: CSVHHPKTYNEQFF.

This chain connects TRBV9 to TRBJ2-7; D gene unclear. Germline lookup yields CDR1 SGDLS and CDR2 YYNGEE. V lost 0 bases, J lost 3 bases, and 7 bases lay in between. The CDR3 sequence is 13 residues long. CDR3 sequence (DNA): TGTGCCAGCAGCGTAGTACGCAGCTACGAGCAGTACTTC. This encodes CASSVVRSYEQYF.

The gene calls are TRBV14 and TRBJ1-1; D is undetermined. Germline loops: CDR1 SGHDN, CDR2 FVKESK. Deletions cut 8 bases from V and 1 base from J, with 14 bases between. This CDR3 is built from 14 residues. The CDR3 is CASYASGSNTEAFF. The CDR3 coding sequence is TGTGCCAGCTACGCATCGGGTTCGAACACTGAAGCTTTCTTT.

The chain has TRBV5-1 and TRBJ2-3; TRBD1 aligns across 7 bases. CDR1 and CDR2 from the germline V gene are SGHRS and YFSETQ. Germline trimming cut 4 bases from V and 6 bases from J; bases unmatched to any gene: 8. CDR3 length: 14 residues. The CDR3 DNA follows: TGCGCCAGCAGCCCAGATACCAGGGGGGATACGCAGTATTTT. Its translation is CASSPDTRGDTQYF.

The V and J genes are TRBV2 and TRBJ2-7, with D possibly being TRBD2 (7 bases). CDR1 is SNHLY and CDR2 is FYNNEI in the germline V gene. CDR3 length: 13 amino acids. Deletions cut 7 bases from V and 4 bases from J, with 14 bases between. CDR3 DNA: TGTGCCAGCACCTTACAGGGAGGGTACGAGCAGTACTTC. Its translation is CASTLQGGYEQYF.

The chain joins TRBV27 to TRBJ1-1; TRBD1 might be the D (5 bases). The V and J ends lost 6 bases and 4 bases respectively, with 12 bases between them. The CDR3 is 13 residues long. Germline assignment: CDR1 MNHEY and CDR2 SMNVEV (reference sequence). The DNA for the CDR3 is TGTGCCAGCAGAAAACAGGACCTCACTGAAGCTTTCTTT. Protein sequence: CASRKQDLTEAFF.

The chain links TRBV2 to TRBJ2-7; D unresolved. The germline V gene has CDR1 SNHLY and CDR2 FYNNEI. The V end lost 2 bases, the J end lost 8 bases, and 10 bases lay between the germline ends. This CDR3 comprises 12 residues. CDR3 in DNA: TGTGCCAGCAGTGAAAACCAGTCCAAGCAGTACTTC. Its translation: CASSENQSKQYF.

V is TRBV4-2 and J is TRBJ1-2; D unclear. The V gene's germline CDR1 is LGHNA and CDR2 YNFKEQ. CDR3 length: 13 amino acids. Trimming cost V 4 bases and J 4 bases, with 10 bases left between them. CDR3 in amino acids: CASSPSSLYGYTF. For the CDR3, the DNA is TGTGCCAGCAGCCCTAGTTCCCTCTATGGCTACACCTTC.

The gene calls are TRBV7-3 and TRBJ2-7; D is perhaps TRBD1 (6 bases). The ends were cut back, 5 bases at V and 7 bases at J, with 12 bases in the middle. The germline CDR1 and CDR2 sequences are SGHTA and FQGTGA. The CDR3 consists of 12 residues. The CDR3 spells CASSPTGQEQYF. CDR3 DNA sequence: TGTGCCAGCAGCCCGACAGGACAGGAGCAGTACTTC.

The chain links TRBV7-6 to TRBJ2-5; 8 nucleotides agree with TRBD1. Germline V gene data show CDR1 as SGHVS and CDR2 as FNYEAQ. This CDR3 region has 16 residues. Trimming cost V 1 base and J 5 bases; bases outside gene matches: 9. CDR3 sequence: CASSLVAAGGLETQYF. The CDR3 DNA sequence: TGTGCCAGCAGCTTAGTTGCGGCAGGGGGCCTCGAGACCCAGTACTTC.

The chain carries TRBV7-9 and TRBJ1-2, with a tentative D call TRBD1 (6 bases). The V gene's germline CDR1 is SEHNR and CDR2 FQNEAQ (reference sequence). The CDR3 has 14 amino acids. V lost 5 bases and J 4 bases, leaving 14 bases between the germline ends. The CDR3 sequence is CASSRLAGAYGYTF. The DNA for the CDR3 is TGTGCCAGCAGCCGGTTGGCAGGGGCCTATGGCTACACCTTC.

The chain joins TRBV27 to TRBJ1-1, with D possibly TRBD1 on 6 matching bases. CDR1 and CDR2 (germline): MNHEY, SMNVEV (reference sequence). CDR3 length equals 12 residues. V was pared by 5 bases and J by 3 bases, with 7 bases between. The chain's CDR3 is CASSTGHTEAFF. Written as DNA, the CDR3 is TGTGCCAGCAGTACAGGGCACACTGAAGCTTTCTTT.